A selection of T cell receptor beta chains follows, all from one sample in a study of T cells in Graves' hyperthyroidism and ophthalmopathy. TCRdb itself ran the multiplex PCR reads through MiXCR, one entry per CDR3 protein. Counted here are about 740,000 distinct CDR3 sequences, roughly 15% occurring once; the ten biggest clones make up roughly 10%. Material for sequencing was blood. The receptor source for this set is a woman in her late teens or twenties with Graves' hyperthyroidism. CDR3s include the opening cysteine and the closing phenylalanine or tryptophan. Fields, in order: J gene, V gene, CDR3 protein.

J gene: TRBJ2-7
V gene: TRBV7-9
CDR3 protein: CASSSIWGYEQYF

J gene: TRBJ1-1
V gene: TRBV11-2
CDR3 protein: CASSSRVGGDTEAFF

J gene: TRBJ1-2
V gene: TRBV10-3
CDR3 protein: CAIGERDRGREGYTF

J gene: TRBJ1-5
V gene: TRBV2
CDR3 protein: CASSVSEYSNQPQHF

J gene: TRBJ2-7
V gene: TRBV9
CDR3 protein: CASSPDGSNYEQYF

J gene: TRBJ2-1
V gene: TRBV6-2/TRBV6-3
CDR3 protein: CASSYRRRLASNEQFF

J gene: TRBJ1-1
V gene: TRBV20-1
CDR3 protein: CSARETGYDTEAFF

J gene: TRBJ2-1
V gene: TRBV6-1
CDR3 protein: CASSPYRGQGEQFF

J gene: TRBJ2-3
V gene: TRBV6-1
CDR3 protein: CASRTGGQQYF

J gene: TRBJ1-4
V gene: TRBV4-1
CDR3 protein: CASSQVQKGSNEKLFF

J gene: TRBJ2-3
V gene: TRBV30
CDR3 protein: CAWSVFPWGTDTQYF

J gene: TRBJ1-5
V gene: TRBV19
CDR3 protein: CASSITPGAPQHF

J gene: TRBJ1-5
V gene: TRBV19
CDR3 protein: CASQGQGSQPQHF

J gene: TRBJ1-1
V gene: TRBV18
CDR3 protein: CASSPPGVSTEAFF

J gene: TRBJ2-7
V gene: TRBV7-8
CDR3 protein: CASSTLAGDTYGDAEQYF

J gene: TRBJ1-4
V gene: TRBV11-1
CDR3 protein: CASSQWGGEKLFF

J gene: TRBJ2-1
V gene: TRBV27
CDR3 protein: CASSFSWGHEQFF

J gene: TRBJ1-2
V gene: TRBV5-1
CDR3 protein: CASSQGDRLNGYTF

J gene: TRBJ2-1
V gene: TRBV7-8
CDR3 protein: CASSLLLRGYNEQFF

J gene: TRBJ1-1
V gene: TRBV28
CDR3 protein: CASSLYSMNTEAFF